This record concerns one T cell receptor beta chain sequence. Relative to the germline gene, one junction end is altered; a read error may explain this. The germline V gene encodes CDR1 SGHDT and CDR2 YYEEEE. The CDR3 loop spans 14 amino acids. Using immunoSEQ multiplex PCR, the repertoire was profiled, and TCRdb retains in-frame clones only, with some absent. The sample shows around 130,000 clones, roughly 96% of them seen only once. The sample is drawn from a study of T cell changes during pregnancy in multiple sclerosis. V gene TRBV5-6 combines with J gene TRBJ2-3; 8 nucleotides agree with TRBD2. The receptor comes from a female donor with multiple sclerosis, enrolled in a pregnancy study. The specimen was peripheral blood, collected after pregnancy. CDR3 in DNA: TGTGCCAGCAACTCGAGGACTAGCAGAGATACGCAGTATTTT. It codes for CASNSRTSRDTQYF.